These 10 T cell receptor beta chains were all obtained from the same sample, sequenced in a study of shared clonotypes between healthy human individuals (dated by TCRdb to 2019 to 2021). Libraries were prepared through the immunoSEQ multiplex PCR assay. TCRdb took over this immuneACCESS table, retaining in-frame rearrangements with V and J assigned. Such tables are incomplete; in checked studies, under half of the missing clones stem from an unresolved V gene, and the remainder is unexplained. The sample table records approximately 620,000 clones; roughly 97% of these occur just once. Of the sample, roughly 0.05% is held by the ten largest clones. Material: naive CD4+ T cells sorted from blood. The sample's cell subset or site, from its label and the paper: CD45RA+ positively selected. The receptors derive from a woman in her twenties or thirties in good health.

CDR3 bases: TGTGCCAGCCAGACTGGACAGTTCGCCACTGAAGCTTTCTTT. Translation: CASQTGQFATEAFF. The chain is built from TRBV19 and TRBJ1-1; tentatively, D is TRBD1 (6 bases). V was pared by 9 bases and J by 4 bases, with 18 bases between. The length of the CDR3 is 14 residues. The germline gives CDR1 LNHDA, CDR2 SQIVND (reference sequence).

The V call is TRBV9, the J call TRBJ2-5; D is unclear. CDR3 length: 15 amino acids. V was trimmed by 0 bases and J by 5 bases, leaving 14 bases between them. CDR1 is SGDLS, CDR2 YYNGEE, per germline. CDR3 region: CASSVAPDRPETQYF. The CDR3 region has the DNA TGTGCCAGCAGCGTAGCTCCCGACCGACCGGAGACCCAGTACTTC.

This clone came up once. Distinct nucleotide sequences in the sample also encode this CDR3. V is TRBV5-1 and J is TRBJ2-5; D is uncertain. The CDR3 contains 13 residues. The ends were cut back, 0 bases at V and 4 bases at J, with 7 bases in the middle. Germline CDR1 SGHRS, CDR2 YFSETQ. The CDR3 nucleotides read TGCGCCAGCAGCTTGGGCGCAGGAGAGACCCAGTACTTC. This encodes CASSLGAGETQYF.

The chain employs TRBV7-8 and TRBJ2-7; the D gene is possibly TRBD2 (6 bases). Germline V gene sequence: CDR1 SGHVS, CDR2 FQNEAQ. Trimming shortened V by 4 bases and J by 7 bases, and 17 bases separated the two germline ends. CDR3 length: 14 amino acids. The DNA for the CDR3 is TGTGCCAGCAGCTCCCTTACTAGCCAGCGGGAGCAGTACTTC. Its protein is CASSSLTSQREQYF.

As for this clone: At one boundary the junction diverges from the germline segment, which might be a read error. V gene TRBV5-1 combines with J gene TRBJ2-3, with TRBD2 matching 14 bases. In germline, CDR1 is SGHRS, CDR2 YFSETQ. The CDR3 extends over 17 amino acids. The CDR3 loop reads CASSLSFTGLAGVRIQF. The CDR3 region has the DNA TGCGCCAGCAGCTTGAGTTTTACGGGACTAGCGGGAGTAAGGATACAATTT.

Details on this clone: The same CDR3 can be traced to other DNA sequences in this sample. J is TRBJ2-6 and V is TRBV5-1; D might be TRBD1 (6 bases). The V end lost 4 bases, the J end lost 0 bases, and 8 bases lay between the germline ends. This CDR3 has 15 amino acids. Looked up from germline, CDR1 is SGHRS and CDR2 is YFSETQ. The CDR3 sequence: CASSLRGSGANVLTF. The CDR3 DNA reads TGCGCCAGCAGCCTCAGGGGCTCTGGGGCCAACGTCCTGACTTTC.

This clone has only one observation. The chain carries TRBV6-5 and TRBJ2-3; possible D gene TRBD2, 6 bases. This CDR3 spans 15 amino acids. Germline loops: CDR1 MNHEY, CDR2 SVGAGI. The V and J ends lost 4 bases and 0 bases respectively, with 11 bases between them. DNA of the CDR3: TGTGCCAGCAGTTGGTCTGGGACTAGCACAGATACGCAGTATTTT. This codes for CASSWSGTSTDTQYF.

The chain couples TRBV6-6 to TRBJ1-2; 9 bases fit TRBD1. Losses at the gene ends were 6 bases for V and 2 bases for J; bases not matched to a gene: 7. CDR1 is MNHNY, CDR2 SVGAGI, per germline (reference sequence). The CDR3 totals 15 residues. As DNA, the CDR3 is TGTGCCAGCAGCCCTAATGGACAGGGGAACTATGGCTACACCTTC. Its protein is CASSPNGQGNYGYTF.

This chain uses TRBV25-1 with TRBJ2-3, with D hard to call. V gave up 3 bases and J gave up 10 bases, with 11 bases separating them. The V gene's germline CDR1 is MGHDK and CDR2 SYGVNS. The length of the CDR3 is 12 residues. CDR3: CASSDRALAQYF. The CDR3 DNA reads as TGTGCCAGCAGTGATCGAGCGCTTGCGCAGTATTTT.

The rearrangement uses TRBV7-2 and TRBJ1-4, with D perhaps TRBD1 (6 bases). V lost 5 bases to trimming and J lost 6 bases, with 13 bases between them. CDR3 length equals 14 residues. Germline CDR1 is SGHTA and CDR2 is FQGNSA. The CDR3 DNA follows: TGTGCCAGCAGCCCCGGGGGCGGATATGAAAAACTGTTTTTT. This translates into CASSPGGGYEKLFF.